This T cell receptor beta chain was sequenced for a study of blood T cell repertoires in COVID-19. Study in general: From T cells, B-cell-depleted T cells, or PBMCs came the material, which was cDNA or gDNA.

The table came from immunoSEQ multiplex PCR; TCRdb's copy has only in-frame clones and leaves some out. The repertoire consists of about 170,000 clones, with approximately 86% occurring once and the leading ten covering 3% to 4%. After removal of 3 bases from V and 4 bases from J, the junction contained 8 bases not matched to a gene. The CDR3 is 17 amino acids. Germline lookup yields CDR1 KGHDR and CDR2 SFDVKD. The V gene is TRBV24-1, the J gene TRBJ2-5; TRBD1 agrees at 12 bases. Sample: peripheral blood. The TCR sequence derives from a man aged 65 to 85 with acute or convalescent COVID-19. The CDR3 bases are TGTGCCACCAGTGATCCTAGTGGGACAGGGGGCGGAGAGACCCAGTACTTC. This codes for CATSDPSGTGGGETQYF.